This TCR beta chain emerged from a study of shared clonotypes between healthy human individuals. Overall study results and limits: The small donor group covered limited genetic and exposure diversity.

In the naive CD8 group, cells lacked CD45RO and were positively selected for CCR7, so terminally differentiated effector memory CD45RA+ cells were left out. Those who donated, Caucasian adults without exception, all lived in Nashville, Tennessee. Deep-level assay runs were performed. When replicate PCRs were run on sorted subsets, they used approximately 210 ng DNA, 30,000 to 35,000 T cell genomes. Method: immunoSEQ multiplex PCR; TCRdb's copy keeps in-frame clones and lacks some. Of nearly 600,000 clones listed, 95% are singletons. About this clone: Its target is unknown.

Germline CDR1 reads LNHNV; CDR2 reads YYDKDF (reference sequence). Between the trimmed V and J ends, which lost 0 bases and 3 bases, there was a span of 9 bases. CDR3 length equals 14 residues. This receptor was identified in a young woman in good health. The sample taken for sequencing was naive CD8+ T cells sorted from blood. J is TRBJ2-7 and V is TRBV15; unclear D gene. CDR3 bases: TGTGCCACCAGCAGAGATCGAACAGACTACGAGCAGTACTTC. Protein: CATSRDRTDYEQYF.